This T cell receptor (beta chain) was found in a study of blood T cell repertoires in COVID-19. Study-wide context: COVID-19 samples, acute and convalescent, were from the United States, Italy and Spain. Sources were T cells, B-cell-depleted T cells, or PBMCs; the material itself was cDNA or gDNA.

How the authors handled the data: Amplification with reference gene primers provided the estimates of nucleated cell counts. The method was immunoSEQ multiplex PCR; TCRdb's version includes in-frame clones alone and lacks a portion of them. Clone size and V and J calls were adopted from that table, with D and trimming inferred from the DNA. The data contain roughly 200,000 clones, 80% to 85% of them singletons. The CDR3 is 14 residues long. Germline V lookup: CDR1 MNHEY, CDR2 SMNVEV (reference sequence). Losses at the gene ends were 6 bases for V and 7 bases for J; bases not matched to a gene: 6. The receptor was derived from a man aged 50 or older with active or convalescent COVID-19. This chain links TRBV27 with TRBJ2-7; 13 bases align to TRBD2. The sequencing sample was made of peripheral blood. This CDR3 is CASRVGLAGSEQYF. The DNA of the CDR3 is TGTGCCAGCAGGGTGGGACTAGCGGGGAGTGAGCAGTACTTC.